Below, 27 T cell receptor beta chains from the same sample are listed, as sequenced in a study of blood T cell repertoires in COVID-19 (dated by TCRdb to about 2020). The library relied on the immunoSEQ multiplex PCR assay. TCRdb stores this immuneACCESS table with in-frame sequences only. Part of the clones is absent; in the studies checked, under half of the shortfall reflects unresolved V genes, and no reason is known for the rest. The sample contains about 170,000 clones, around 84% of them found a single time. Together, the top ten hold about 3.3% of the sample. Sequenced: peripheral blood. These receptor sequences come from a human donor with acute or convalescent COVID-19. The donor label of this sample is uncertain.

V gene TRBV3-1 (or the pseudogene TRBV3-2) combines with J gene TRBJ2-2; TRBD2 aligns across 10 bases. CDR1 is LGHDT and CDR2 is YNNKEL in the germline V gene (reference sequence). The V and J ends lost 0 bases and 0 bases, in that order; junction bases with no gene match: 4. This CDR3 is built from 18 residues. CDR3 protein: CASSQDWLAGANTGELFF. For the CDR3, the DNA is TGTGCCAGCAGCCAAGACTGGCTAGCGGGGGCGAACACCGGGGAGCTGTTTTTT.

The V call is TRBV6-4, the J call TRBJ1-2, with no clear D. This CDR3 region has 15 residues. CDR1 MRHNA and CDR2 SNTAGT come from the germline V gene. Trimming took 2 bases from V and 4 from J, leaving 14 bases between them. CDR3 in DNA: TGTGCCAGCAGTGACCGGCCGGGATTCAGCTATGGCTACACCTTC. Translated, it gives CASSDRPGFSYGYTF.

The CDR3 region is CASSLALGLNPYEQYF. DNA for the CDR3: TGTGCCAGCAGCTTGGCCCTGGGGCTAAATCCCTACGAGCAGTACTTC. The chain employs TRBV11-1 and TRBJ2-7, with D possibly being TRBD1 (5 bases). The length of the CDR3 is 16 residues. The V and J ends lost 3 bases and 2 bases respectively, with 17 bases between them. Per the germline V gene, CDR1 is SGHAT and CDR2 is FQDESV (reference sequence).

The chain carries TRBV5-1 and TRBJ2-3; possible D gene TRBD2, 6 bases. Per germline, CDR1 SGHRS and CDR2 YFSETQ. V was clipped by 2 bases and J by 3 bases, with 10 bases between them. The CDR3 runs to 14 residues. The CDR3 loop is CASSFSGRTDTQYF. The CDR3, as DNA: TGCGCCAGCAGCTTCTCAGGGAGGACAGATACGCAGTATTTT.

V and J are TRBV14 and TRBJ2-3; D remains unclear. The CDR3 is made up of 12 amino acids. CDR1 SGHDN and CDR2 FVKESK come from the germline V gene. V was trimmed by 3 bases and J by 7 bases, leaving 8 bases between them. This chain's CDR3 is CASSHNSYTQYF. CDR3 DNA: TGTGCCAGCAGCCATAATTCTTATACGCAGTATTTT.

The chain has TRBV5-1 and TRBJ2-3, with 8 bases matching TRBD2. The CDR3 runs to 18 residues. V gave up 4 bases and J gave up 2 bases; unmatched junction bases: 15. Germline assignment: CDR1 SGHRS and CDR2 YFSETQ. The CDR3 spells CASSPQGGAGGYTDTQYF. In DNA form, the CDR3 reads TGCGCCAGCAGCCCCCAAGGTGGTGCGGGGGGTTACACAGATACGCAGTATTTT.

The chain joins TRBV9 to TRBJ1-6, with D possibly being TRBD1 (5 bases). Germline V gene data show CDR1 as SGDLS and CDR2 as YYNGEE. The CDR3 loop spans 11 amino acids. V was clipped by 4 bases and J by 16 bases, with 12 bases between them. This chain's CDR3 is CASSSPGVLHF. CDR3 nucleotide sequence: TGTGCCAGCAGCTCTCCGGGGGTTCTCCACTTT.

The V call is TRBV5-1, the J call TRBJ1-1, with 7 positions matching TRBD1. The CDR3 is 14 residues long. Trimming cost V 2 bases and J 3 bases; bases outside gene matches: 4. Germline assignment: CDR1 SGHRS and CDR2 YFSETQ. Here the CDR3 reads CASSFEGAHTEAFF. The CDR3 region has the DNA TGCGCCAGCAGCTTCGAGGGGGCTCACACTGAAGCTTTCTTT.

This clone has just a few counts. This chain connects TRBV14 to TRBJ2-1, with 12 bases identical to TRBD2. Germline trimming cut 4 bases from V and 0 bases from J; bases unmatched to any gene: 7. The V gene's germline CDR1 is SGHDN and CDR2 FVKESK. The CDR3 runs 18 residues. CDR3 sequence: CASSPAGLAGFSYNEQFF. CDR3 DNA sequence: TGTGCCAGCAGCCCCGCCGGACTAGCGGGGTTCTCCTACAATGAGCAGTTCTTC.

This chain connects TRBV5-5 to TRBJ1-2; D not resolved. Germline assignment: CDR1 SGHKS and CDR2 YYEKEE (reference sequence). Trimming shortened V by 4 bases and J by 2 bases, and 15 bases separated the two germline ends. The CDR3 has 15 amino acids. CDR3: CASSPTAPRNYGYTF. The CDR3 bases are TGTGCCAGCAGCCCGACCGCGCCCAGGAACTATGGCTACACCTTC.

The chain couples TRBV24-1 to TRBJ2-2, with a possible D match to TRBD1 (5 bases). Trimming shortened V by 4 bases and J by 1 base, and 12 bases separated the two germline ends. The CDR3 runs to 16 residues. Germline CDR1 KGHDR, CDR2 SFDVKD. CDR3 loop: CATSDIGTGNTGELFF. For the CDR3, the DNA is TGTGCCACCAGTGACATTGGAACAGGGAACACCGGGGAGCTGTTTTTT.

This chain links TRBV4-1 with TRBJ1-3; D gene unclear. V was trimmed by 4 bases and J by 0 bases, leaving 13 bases between them. CDR1 is MGHRA, CDR2 YSYEKL, per germline. The CDR3 consists of 16 residues. CDR3 residues: CASSLAAQDSGNTIYF. The CDR3 DNA is TGCGCCAGCAGCCTAGCCGCTCAAGACTCTGGAAACACCATATATTTT.

The rearrangement links TRBV7-2 to TRBJ1-1; 9 nucleotides line up with TRBD1. V gave up 5 bases and J gave up 6 bases; unmatched junction bases: 13. The CDR3 extends over 16 amino acids. The V gene's germline CDR1 is SGHTA and CDR2 FQGNSA. The DNA of the CDR3 is TGTGCCAGCAGCGTAGGGAAGAGAGACAGGGGGGCTGAAGCTTTCTTT. Residues: CASSVGKRDRGAEAFF.

This chain links TRBV27 with TRBJ2-7, with a weak D call TRBD2 (5 bases). Germline CDR1 and CDR2: MNHEY and SMNVEV (reference sequence). V gave up 2 bases and J gave up 4 bases, with 12 bases separating them. The CDR3 is made up of 14 amino acids. The CDR3 DNA reads as TGTGCCAGCAGTTTAGGTCTAGCTGGATACGAGCAGTACTTC. Residues: CASSLGLAGYEQYF.

The rearrangement uses TRBV15 and TRBJ2-3; possible D gene TRBD2, 5 bases. The CDR3 runs to 16 residues. The germline V and J ends were trimmed by 5 bases and 0 bases, with 15 bases remaining between them. CDR1 LNHNV and CDR2 YYDKDF come from the germline V gene (reference sequence). The CDR3 nucleotides read TGTGCCACCAGCCTGACCAAAGGCGGGAGCACAGATACGCAGTATTTT. Amino acid sequence: CATSLTKGGSTDTQYF.

The V gene is TRBV4-3, the J gene TRBJ1-1, with D possibly TRBD1 on 6 matching bases. Per the germline V gene, CDR1 is LGHNA and CDR2 is YSLEER. The ends were cut back, 0 bases at V and 1 base at J, with 9 bases in the middle. The CDR3 is made up of 15 amino acids. The CDR3 protein is CASSQDYRANTEAFF. CDR3 nucleotides: TGCGCCAGCAGCCAAGATTACAGGGCGAACACTGAAGCTTTCTTT.

The chain has TRBV5-1 and TRBJ1-6, with TRBD1 matching over 8 bases. CDR3 length: 15 residues. V was clipped by 4 bases and J by 7 bases; unmatched bases: 7. Germline CDR1 is SGHRS and CDR2 is YFSETQ. CDR3 loop: CASSSQGASNSPLHF. CDR3 nucleotides: TGCGCCAGCAGCAGCCAGGGGGCTTCCAATTCACCCCTCCACTTT.

The chain employs TRBV10-3 and TRBJ1-1, with 7 bases fitting TRBD1. The V gene's germline CDR1 is ENHRY and CDR2 SYGVKD. V gave up 7 bases and J gave up 1 base; unmatched junction bases: 3. The CDR3 spans 13 residues. The CDR3 reads CAITRTGNTEAFF. CDR3 DNA: TGTGCCATCACTAGGACAGGGAACACTGAAGCTTTCTTT.

This clone was seen more than once but under ten times. The V gene is TRBV18, the J gene TRBJ1-5; 11 nucleotides line up with TRBD1. CDR3 length equals 18 residues. Germline-derived CDR1 and CDR2 are KGHSH and LQKENI. The J segment lost 0 bases and the V segment lost 5 bases, leaving 9 bases of the junction unmatched. The CDR3 spells CASSSRDRGTYSNQPQHF. Here the CDR3 DNA reads TGTGCCAGCTCATCCCGGGACAGGGGGACTTATAGCAATCAGCCCCAGCATTTT. The full variable domain, with the rest looked up from reference TRBV18 and TRBJ1-5, is NAGVMQNPRHLVRRRGQEARLRCSPMKGHSHVYWYRQLPEEGLKFMVYLQKENIIDESGMPKERFSAEFPKEGPSILRIQQVVRGDSAAYFCASSSRDRGTYSNQPQHFGDGTRLSIL.

V usage is TRBV27 and J usage is TRBJ1-4; the D is unclear. V dropped 4 bases and J dropped 0 bases, with 6 bases sitting between them. Germline CDR1 is MNHEY and CDR2 is SMNVEV (reference sequence). CDR3 size: 14 residues. The CDR3 loop reads CASSWQATNEKLFF. CDR3 DNA sequence: TGTGCCAGCAGTTGGCAGGCAACTAATGAAAAACTGTTTTTT.

This clone has only a few counts. The chain carries TRBV6-4 and TRBJ1-1; 9 bases line up with TRBD1. The V gene's germline CDR1 is MRHNA and CDR2 SNTAGT. The V gene end was trimmed by 6 bases and the J gene end by 8 bases; junction bases not matched to a gene: 10. The CDR3 has 14 amino acids. The CDR3 here is CASRETDRGHEAFF. The CDR3 nucleotides read TGTGCCAGCAGAGAGACGGACAGGGGCCACGAAGCTTTCTTT.

The chain has TRBV12-1 and TRBJ2-2; the table gives TRBD1 as D, unverified against the DNA. TRBV12-1 is a pseudogene. This CDR3 region has 14 residues. The CDR3 nucleotides read TGTGCCAGCAGCTGGGGACAGAACACCGGGGAGCTGTTTTTT. Its protein is CASSWGQNTGELFF.

V usage is TRBV7-9 and J usage is TRBJ2-7, with D perhaps TRBD1 (9 bases). Germline-derived CDR1 and CDR2 are SEHNR and FQNEAQ (reference sequence). Trimming left V 6 bases short and J 5 bases short, with 17 bases between. The CDR3 is 14 amino acids. The CDR3 protein is CASSSGTGINEQYF. The CDR3 nucleotides read TGTGCCAGCAGTAGCGGGACAGGGATCAACGAGCAGTACTTC.

V gene TRBV19 combines with J gene TRBJ2-7; 11 bases match TRBD2. CDR3 length equals 15 residues. V lost 3 bases, J lost 5 bases, and 6 bases stayed unmatched. Per germline, CDR1 LNHDA and CDR2 SQIVND (reference sequence). For the CDR3, the DNA is TGTGCCAGTAGTATTATGACTAGCGGGGTTCACGAGCAGTACTTC. Encoded protein: CASSIMTSGVHEQYF.

This chain joins TRBV4-1 and TRBJ1-3, with D hard to call. The germline CDR1 and CDR2 sequences are MGHRA and YSYEKL. There are 16 residues in the CDR3. The germline V and J ends were trimmed by 0 bases and 7 bases, with 16 bases remaining between them. CDR3 loop: CASSQEYPGRMNTIYF. As DNA, the CDR3 is TGCGCCAGCAGCCAAGAATACCCAGGCCGGATGAACACCATATATTTT.

CDR3 nucleotides: TGTGCCACCAGTGATAGACAGCCCCAAGAGACCCAGTACTTC. It translates to CATSDRQPQETQYF. The chain joins TRBV24-1 to TRBJ2-5; maybe TRBD1 (5 bases). The V gene lost 3 bases and the J gene lost 1 base, with 8 bases spanning the gap. The germline gives CDR1 KGHDR, CDR2 SFDVKD. This CDR3 has 14 residues.

The chain uses TRBV30 and TRBJ1-1; D is unresolved. This CDR3 has 13 residues. Germline V gene sequence: CDR1 GTSNPN, CDR2 SVGIG (reference sequence). V lost 4 bases and J lost 2, with 11 bases in between. The CDR3 coding sequence is TGTGCCTGGAACACAGACACAAACACTGAAGCTTTCTTT. Translation: CAWNTDTNTEAFF.